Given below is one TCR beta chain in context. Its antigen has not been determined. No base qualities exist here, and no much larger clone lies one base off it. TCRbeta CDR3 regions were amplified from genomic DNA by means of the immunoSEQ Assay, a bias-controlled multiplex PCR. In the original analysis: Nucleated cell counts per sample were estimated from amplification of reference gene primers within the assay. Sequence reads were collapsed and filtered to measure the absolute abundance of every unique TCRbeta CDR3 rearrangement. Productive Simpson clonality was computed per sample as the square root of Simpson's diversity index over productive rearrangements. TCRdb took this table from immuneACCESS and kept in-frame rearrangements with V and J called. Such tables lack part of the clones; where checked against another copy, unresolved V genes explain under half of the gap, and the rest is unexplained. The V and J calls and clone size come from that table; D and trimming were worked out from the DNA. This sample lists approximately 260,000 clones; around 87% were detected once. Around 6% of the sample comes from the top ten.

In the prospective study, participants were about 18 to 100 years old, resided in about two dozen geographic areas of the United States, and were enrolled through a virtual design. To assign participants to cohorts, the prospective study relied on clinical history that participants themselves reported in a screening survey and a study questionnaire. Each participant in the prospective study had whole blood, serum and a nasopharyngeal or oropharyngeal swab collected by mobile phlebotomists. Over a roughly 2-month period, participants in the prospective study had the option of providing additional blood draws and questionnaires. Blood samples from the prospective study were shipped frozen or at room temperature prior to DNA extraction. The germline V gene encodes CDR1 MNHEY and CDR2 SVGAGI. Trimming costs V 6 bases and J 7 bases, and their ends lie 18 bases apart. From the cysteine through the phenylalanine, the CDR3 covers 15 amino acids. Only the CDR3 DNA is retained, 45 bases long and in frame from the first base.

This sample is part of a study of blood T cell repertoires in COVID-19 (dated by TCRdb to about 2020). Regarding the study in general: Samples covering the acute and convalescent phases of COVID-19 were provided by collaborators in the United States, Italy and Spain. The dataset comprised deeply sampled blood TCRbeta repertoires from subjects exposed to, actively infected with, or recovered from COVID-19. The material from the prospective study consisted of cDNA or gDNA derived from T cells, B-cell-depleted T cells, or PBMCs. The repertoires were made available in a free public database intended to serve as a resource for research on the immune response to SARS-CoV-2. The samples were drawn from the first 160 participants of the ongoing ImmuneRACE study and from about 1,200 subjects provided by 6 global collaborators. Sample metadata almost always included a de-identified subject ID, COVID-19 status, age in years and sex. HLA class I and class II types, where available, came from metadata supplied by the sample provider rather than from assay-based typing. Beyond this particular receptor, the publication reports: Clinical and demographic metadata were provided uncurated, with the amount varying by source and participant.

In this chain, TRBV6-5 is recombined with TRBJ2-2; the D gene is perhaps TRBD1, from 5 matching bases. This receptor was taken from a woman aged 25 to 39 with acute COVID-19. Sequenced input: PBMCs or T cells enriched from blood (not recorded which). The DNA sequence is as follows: TGTGCCAGCAGCCCCTTAGGGGCCGTTCACGGGGAGCTGTTTTTT. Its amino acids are CASSPLGAVHGELFF.